This TCR beta chain stems from a study of blood T cell repertoires in COVID-19. Study-level information: COVID-19 samples collected from the United States, Italy and Spain covered acute and convalescent phases. PBMCs, B-cell-depleted T cells, or T cells provided the cDNA or gDNA that made up the material.

Measured with immunoSEQ multiplex PCR; TCRdb has only the in-frame clones, and not every one. In the table there are about 36,000 clones, roughly four fifths of which are singletons. The CDR3 totals 14 residues. Germline assignment: CDR1 SGHTA and CDR2 FQGTGA. V dropped 0 bases and J dropped 5; count of bases not matched to a gene: 2. This clone was counted once. The chain has TRBV7-3 and TRBJ2-5, with 8 bases that match TRBD2. This clonotype originated in a human donor in a cohort sampled during active or convalescent COVID-19. The donor label of this sample is uncertain. Sample: peripheral blood. CDR3 sequence reads: CASSLTSGKETQYF. The CDR3 nucleotides read TGTGCCAGCAGCTTAACTAGCGGGAAGGAGACCCAGTACTTC.